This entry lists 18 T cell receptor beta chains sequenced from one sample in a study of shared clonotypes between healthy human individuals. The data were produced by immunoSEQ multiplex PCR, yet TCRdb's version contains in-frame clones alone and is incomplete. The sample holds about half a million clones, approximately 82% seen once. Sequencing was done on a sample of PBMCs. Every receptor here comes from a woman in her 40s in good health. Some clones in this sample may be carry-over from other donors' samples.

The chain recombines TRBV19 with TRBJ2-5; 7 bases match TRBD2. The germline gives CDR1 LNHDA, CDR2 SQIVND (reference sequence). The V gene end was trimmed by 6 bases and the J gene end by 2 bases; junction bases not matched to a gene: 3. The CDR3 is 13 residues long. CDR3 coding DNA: TGTGCCAGTAGGGTCGGGGGGCAAGAGACCCAGTACTTC. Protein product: CASRVGGQETQYF.

The CDR3 here is CATSSTYRDGISNQPQHF. The DNA of the CDR3 is TGTGCCACCAGCAGTACTTACAGGGACGGGATTAGCAATCAGCCCCAGCATTTT. The chain is built from TRBV15 and TRBJ1-5; D possibly corresponds to TRBD1 (6 bases). V lost 3 bases and J 0 bases, leaving 18 bases between the germline ends. CDR1 is LNHNV, CDR2 YYDKDF, per germline (reference sequence). The CDR3 is 18 residues long.

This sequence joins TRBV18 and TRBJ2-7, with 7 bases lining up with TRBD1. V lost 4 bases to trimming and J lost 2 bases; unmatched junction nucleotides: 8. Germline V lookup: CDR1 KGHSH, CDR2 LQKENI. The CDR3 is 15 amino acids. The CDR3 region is CASSQTTGFTYEQYF. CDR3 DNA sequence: TGTGCCAGCTCACAAACGACAGGGTTTACCTACGAGCAGTACTTC.

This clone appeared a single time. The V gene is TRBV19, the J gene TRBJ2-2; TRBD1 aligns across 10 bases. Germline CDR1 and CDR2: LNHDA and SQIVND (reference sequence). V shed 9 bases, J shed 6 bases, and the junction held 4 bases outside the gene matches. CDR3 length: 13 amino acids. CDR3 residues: CASIGTGAGELFF. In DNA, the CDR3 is TGTGCCAGCATCGGGACAGGGGCCGGGGAGCTGTTTTTT.

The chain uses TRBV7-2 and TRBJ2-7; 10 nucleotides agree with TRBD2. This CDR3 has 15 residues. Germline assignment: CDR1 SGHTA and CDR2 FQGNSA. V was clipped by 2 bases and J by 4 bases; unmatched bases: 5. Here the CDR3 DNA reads TGTGCCAGCAGCTTATCGTCTAGCGGGAGTTACGAGCAGTACTTC. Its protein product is CASSLSSSGSYEQYF. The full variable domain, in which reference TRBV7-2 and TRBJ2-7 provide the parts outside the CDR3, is GAGVSQSPSNKVTEKGKDVELRCDPISGHTALYWYRQSLGQGLEFLIYFQGNSAPDKSGLPSDRFSAERTGGSVSTLTIQRTQQEDSAVYLCASSLSSSGSYEQYFGPGTRLTVT.

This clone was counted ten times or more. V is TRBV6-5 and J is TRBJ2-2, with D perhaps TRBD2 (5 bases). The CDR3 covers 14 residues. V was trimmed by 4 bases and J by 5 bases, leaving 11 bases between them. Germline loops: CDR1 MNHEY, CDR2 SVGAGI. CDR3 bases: TGTGCCAGCAGTTCTAGTGGAGGTACCGGGGAGCTGTTTTTT. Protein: CASSSSGGTGELFF.

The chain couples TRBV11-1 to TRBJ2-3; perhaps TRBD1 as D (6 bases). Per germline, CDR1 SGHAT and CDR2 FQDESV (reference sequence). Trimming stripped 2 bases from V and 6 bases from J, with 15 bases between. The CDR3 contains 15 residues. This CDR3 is CASSLSGLQGDTQYF. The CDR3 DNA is TGTGCCAGCAGCTTATCCGGACTTCAGGGGGATACGCAGTATTTT.

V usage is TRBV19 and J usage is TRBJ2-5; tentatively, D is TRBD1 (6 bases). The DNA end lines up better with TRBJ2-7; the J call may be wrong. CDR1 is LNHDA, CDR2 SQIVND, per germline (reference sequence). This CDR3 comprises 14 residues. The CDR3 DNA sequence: TGTGCCAGTAGTATGGGCCAGGGGTTCTACGAGCAGTACTTC. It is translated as CASSMGQGFYEQYF.

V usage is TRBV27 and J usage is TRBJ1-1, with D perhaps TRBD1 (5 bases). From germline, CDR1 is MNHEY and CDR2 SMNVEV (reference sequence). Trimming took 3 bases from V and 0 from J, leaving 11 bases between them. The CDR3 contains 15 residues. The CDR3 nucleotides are TGTGCCAGCAGTTTTAGGGGCGCAGTGAACACTGAAGCTTTCTTT. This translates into CASSFRGAVNTEAFF.

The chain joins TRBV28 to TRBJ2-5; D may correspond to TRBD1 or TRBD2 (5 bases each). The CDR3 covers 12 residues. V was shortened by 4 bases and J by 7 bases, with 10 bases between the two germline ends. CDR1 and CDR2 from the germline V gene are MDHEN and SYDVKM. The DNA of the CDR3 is TGTGCCAGCAGTTGGGACCCTGGGACCCAGTACTTC. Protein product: CASSWDPGTQYF.

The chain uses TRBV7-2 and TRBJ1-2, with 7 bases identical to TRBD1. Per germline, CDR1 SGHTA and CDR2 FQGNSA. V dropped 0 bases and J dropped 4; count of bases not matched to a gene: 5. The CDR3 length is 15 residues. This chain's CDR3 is CASSLAWTGSYGYTF. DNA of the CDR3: TGTGCCAGCAGCTTAGCCTGGACAGGTAGCTATGGCTACACCTTC. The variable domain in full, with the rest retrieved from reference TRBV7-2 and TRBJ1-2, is GAGVSQSPSNKVTEKGKDVELRCDPISGHTALYWYRQSLGQGLEFLIYFQGNSAPDKSGLPSDRFSAERTGGSVSTLTIQRTQQEDSAVYLCASSLAWTGSYGYTFGSGTRLTVV.

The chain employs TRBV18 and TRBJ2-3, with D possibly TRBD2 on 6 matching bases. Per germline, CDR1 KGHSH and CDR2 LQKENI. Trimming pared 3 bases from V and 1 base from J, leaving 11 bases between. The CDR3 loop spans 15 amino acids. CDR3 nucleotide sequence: TGTGCCAGCTCACCCCGACTAGGAGGCACAGATACGCAGTATTTT. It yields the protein CASSPRLGGTDTQYF.

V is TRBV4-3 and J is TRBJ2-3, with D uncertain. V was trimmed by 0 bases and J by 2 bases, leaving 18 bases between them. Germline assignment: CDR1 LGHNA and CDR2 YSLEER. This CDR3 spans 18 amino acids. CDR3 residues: CASSQDFSPQGYTDTQYF. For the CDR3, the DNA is TGCGCCAGCAGCCAAGATTTTTCTCCCCAAGGGTACACAGATACGCAGTATTTT.

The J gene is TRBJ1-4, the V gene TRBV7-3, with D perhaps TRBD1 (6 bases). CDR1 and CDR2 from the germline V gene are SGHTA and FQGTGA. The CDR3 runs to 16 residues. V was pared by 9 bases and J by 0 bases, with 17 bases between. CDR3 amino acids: CARGTGAAATNEKLFF. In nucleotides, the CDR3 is TGTGCCAGGGGAACGGGGGCGGCGGCAACTAATGAAAAACTGTTTTTT. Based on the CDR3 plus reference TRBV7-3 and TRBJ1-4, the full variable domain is GAGVSQTPSNKVTEKGKYVELRCDPISGHTALYWYRQSLGQGPEFLIYFQGTGAADDSGLPNDRFFAVRPEGSVSTLKIQRTERGDSAVYLCARGTGAAATNEKLFFGSGTQLSVL.

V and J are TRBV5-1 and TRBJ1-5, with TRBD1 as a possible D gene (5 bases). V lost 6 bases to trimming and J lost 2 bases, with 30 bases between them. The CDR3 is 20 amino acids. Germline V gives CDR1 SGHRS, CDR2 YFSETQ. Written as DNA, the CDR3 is TGCGCCAGCACCCTCCCGAACCGGGACCGGCCGATTAAGGGCAATCAGCCCCAGCATTTT. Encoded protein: CASTLPNRDRPIKGNQPQHF.

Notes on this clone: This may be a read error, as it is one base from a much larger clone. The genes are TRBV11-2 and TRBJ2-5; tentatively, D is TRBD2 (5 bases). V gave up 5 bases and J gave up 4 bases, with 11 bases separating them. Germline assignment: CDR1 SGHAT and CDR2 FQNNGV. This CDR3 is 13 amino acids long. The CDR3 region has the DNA TGTGCCAGCAGCCCTAGCCCAAGAGAGACCCAGTACTTC. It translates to CASSPSPRETQYF.

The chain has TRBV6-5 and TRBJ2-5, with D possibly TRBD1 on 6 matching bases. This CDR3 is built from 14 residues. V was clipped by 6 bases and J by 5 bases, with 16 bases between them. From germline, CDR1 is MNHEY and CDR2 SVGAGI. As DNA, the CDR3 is TGTGCCAGCAGATTAACCAGGGGCCGGGAGACCCAGTACTTC. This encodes CASRLTRGRETQYF.

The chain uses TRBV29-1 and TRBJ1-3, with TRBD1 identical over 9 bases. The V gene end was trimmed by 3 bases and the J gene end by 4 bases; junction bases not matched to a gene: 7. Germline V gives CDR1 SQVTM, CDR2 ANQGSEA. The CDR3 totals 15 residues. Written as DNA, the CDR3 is TGCAGCGTTGACAGTGGACAGGGGCCCGGAAACACCATATATTTT. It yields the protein CSVDSGQGPGNTIYF. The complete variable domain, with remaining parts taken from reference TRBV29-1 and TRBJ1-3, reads SAVISQKPSRDICQRGTSLTIQCQVDSQVTMMFWYRQQPGQSLTLIATANQGSEATYESGFVIDKFPISRPNLTFSTLTVSNMSPEDSSIYLCSVDSGQGPGNTIYFGEGSWLTVV.